This T cell receptor beta chain was obtained from a study of blood T cells in healthy people across ages. Germline lookup yields CDR1 MDHEN and CDR2 SYDVKM. Germline trimming cut 4 bases from V and 3 bases from J; bases unmatched to any gene: 6. The CDR3 covers 16 residues. Then a second PCR, running roughly 7 to 11 cycles, was carried out with a sample-barcoded 5' primer and a J-beta primer mix. TCRdb fed the 5' RACE reads into MiXCR, producing one record per CDR3 protein. In the table there are roughly 800,000 distinct CDR3 sequences, more than 25% of which are singletons. The data were also submitted as part of a second study, on T cells of mothers and their children.

This rearrangement joins TRBV28 to TRBJ2-6, with 7 bases aligning to TRBD2. The sequencing sample was made of blood. The sequence came from a boy younger than 18 in good health. As DNA, the CDR3 is TGTGCCAGCAGTTCCGGGGGGTCACTTGGGGCCAACGTCCTGACTTTC. Encoded protein: CASSSGGSLGANVLTF.